The TCR beta chain under discussion was sequenced for a study of T cells in Graves' hyperthyroidism and ophthalmopathy. Study observations and caveats: Ophthalmopathy, which appeared later, was predicted by the model a median roughly 6.6 months before onset.

The CDR3 is 12 amino acids. The ends were cut back, 9 bases at V and 6 bases at J, with 12 bases in the middle. Per germline, CDR1 SNHLY and CDR2 FYNNEI. Amplified regions were TCR beta CDR3 sequences from RNA transcripts. HTBI primers were used for first-round RT-PCR of the TCR CDR3. From the multiplex PCR reads, TCRdb called clonotypes with MiXCR, one entry per CDR3 protein. The sample lists roughly 750,000 distinct CDR3 sequences; around 17% were seen once. In this sample, this clonotype turned up many times. The target antigen is unknown. The rearrangement links TRBV2 to TRBJ2-1; D possibly corresponds to TRBD1 (5 bases). Sequences were obtained from blood. This TCR was sampled from a man between 18 and 35 years old with Graves' hyperthyroidism. CDR3 sequence: CARGQVGNEQFF. CDR3 sequence (DNA): TGTGCCAGGGGGCAGGTGGGCAATGAGCAGTTCTTC.